Here is one T cell receptor beta chain with its context. Its matching antigen is unknown. The sample is drawn from a study of cytomegalovirus exposure and HLA in healthy donors. Study overall: Early released data comprised some 85 million unique TCRs from HLA-typed donors. Findings and limits, study-wide: Owing to their indistinguishability, certain V segments, notably TRBV6-2 and TRBV6-3, were excluded. With later analysis, a missense DCLRE1C variant became linked to TCR beta V- and J-gene trimming.

The PCR had 60 Vbeta and 13 Jbeta primers. Method: immunoSEQ multiplex PCR; TCRdb's copy keeps in-frame clones and lacks some. The repertoire has under 150,000 clones, around three quarters of them found once; the top ten carry under 3.5%. Germline CDR1 reads SEHNR; CDR2 reads FQNEAQ (reference sequence). CDR3 length: 12 residues. The ends were cut back, 4 bases at V and 4 bases at J, with 8 bases in the middle. The chain links TRBV7-9 to TRBJ2-7; no clear D gene. The sample taken for sequencing was PBMCs. This TCR derives from a male donor in good health and CMV-seronegative. CDR3 sequence (DNA): TGTGCCAGCAGCTCCTCTAAGTACGAGCAGTACTTC. Protein product: CASSSSKYEQYF. Full variable domain (outside the CDR3, taken from reference TRBV7-9 and TRBJ2-7): DTGVSQNPRHKITKRGQNVTFRCDPISEHNRLYWYRQTLGQGPEFLTYFQNEAQLEKSRLLSDRFSAERPKGSFSTLEIQRTEQGDSAMYLCASSSSKYEQYFGPGTRLTVT.